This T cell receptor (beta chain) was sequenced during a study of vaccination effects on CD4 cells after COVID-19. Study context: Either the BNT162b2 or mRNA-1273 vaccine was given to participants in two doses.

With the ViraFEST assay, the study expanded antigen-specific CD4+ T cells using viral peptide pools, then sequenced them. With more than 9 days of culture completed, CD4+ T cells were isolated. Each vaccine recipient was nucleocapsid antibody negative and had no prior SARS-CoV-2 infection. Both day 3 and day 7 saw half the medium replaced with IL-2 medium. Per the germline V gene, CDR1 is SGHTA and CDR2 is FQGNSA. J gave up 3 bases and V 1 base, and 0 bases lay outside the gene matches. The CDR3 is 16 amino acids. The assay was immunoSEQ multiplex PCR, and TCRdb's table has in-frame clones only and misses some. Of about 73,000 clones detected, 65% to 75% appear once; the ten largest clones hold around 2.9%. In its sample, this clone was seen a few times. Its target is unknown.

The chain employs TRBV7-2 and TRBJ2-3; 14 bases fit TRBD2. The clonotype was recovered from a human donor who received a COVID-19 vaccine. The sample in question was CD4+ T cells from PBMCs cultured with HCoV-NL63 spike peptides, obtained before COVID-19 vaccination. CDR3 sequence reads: CASSLGLAGGTDTQYF. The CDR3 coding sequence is TGTGCCAGCAGCTTAGGACTAGCGGGGGGGACAGATACGCAGTATTTT.